These 20 T cell receptor beta chains originate from one sample sequenced in a study of shared clonotypes between healthy human individuals (dated by TCRdb to between 2020 and 2021). Receptors were amplified or captured by the immunoSEQ multiplex PCR assay. Sourced from immuneACCESS, this table was stored by TCRdb with only in-frame sequences that have V and J called. A share of the clones is absent; for the studies checked, an unresolved V gene accounts for under half, and the remainder has no known explanation. The sample has some 1 million clones on record, about 77% of them singletons. The ten largest clones add up to approximately 1.5% of the sample. Source material: memory CD4+ T cells sorted from blood. What the cell subset or site label conveys for this sample: CD45RA-negative fraction. The receptors here all came from a young man in good health.

This clone was counted a single time. The same CDR3 can be traced to other DNA sequences in this sample. The chain employs TRBV10-3 and TRBJ2-5, with D possibly being TRBD1 (5 bases). Looked up from germline, CDR1 is ENHRY and CDR2 is SYGVKD. V gave up 0 bases and J gave up 2 bases, with 7 bases separating them. The CDR3 is made up of 14 amino acids. The CDR3 loop is CAISESGPQETQYF. As DNA, the CDR3 is TGTGCCATCAGTGAGTCGGGGCCACAAGAGACCCAGTACTTC.

The rearrangement joins TRBV7-9 to TRBJ2-5; D possibly corresponds to TRBD1 (6 bases). TRBJ2-7 matches the DNA end more closely, so the J call is doubtful. The CDR3 runs 14 residues. CDR1 and CDR2 from the germline V gene are SEHNR and FQNEAQ (reference sequence). Here the CDR3 reads CASSHSQGRYEQYF. In nucleotides, the CDR3 is TGTGCCAGCAGCCATTCTCAGGGGCGGTACGAGCAGTACTTC.

This chain uses TRBV7-2 with TRBJ2-7; no firm D call. From germline, CDR1 is SGHTA and CDR2 FQGNSA. The CDR3 runs 14 residues. V gave up 3 bases and J gave up 3 bases, with 12 bases separating them. CDR3 amino acids: CASSFSRTDYEQYF. The CDR3 region has the DNA TGTGCCAGCAGCTTCTCCAGGACGGACTACGAGCAGTACTTC.

This rearrangement joins TRBV5-5 to TRBJ2-1; 7 nucleotides line up with TRBD2. The CDR3 covers 15 residues. Germline V gives CDR1 SGHKS, CDR2 YYEKEE (reference sequence). The V gene end was trimmed by 4 bases and the J gene end by 4 bases; junction bases not matched to a gene: 8. The CDR3 region is CASSLEPSGYNEQFF. The CDR3 DNA reads TGTGCCAGCAGCCTGGAGCCTAGCGGATACAATGAGCAGTTCTTC.

The chain combines TRBV6-5 with TRBJ2-1; the D gene is possibly TRBD1 (6 bases). The germline V and J ends were trimmed by 9 bases and 7 bases, with 13 bases remaining between them. Germline CDR1 and CDR2: MNHEY and SVGAGI. CDR3 size: 12 residues. The CDR3 region has the DNA TGTGCCAGTGGCAGGGGTCGGAATGAGCAGTTCTTC. Translated, it gives CASGRGRNEQFF.

J is TRBJ1-2 and V is TRBV6-1, with D perhaps TRBD1 (5 bases). Germline CDR1 MNHNS, CDR2 SASEGT. This CDR3 is 12 amino acids long. Trimming removed 8 bases from V and 7 bases from J, with 14 bases in between. The CDR3: CASGEGRGGYTF. CDR3 bases: TGTGCCAGCGGGGAGGGGCGAGGTGGCTACACCTTC.

The chain is built from TRBV28 and TRBJ2-5, with 11 bases matching TRBD2. This CDR3 is built from 19 residues. Germline V gene sequence: CDR1 MDHEN, CDR2 SYDVKM. V gave up 5 bases and J gave up 5 bases; unmatched junction bases: 19. CDR3 in DNA: TGTGCCAGCAGTGCCCCTCCCGGGACTAGCGGTTATGATTGGGAGACCCAGTACTTC. The encoded protein is CASSAPPGTSGYDWETQYF.

This clone has a single count. The chain has TRBV10-2 and TRBJ2-3, with D uncertain. Germline CDR1 is WSHSY and CDR2 is SAAADI. CDR3 length equals 13 residues. V shed 6 bases and J shed 2 bases, with 9 bases lying between them. As DNA, the CDR3 is TGCGCCAGCAGGATGGCGCTCACAGATACGCAGTATTTT. It yields the protein CASRMALTDTQYF.

The chain recombines TRBV5-1 with TRBJ2-3, with TRBD1 matching over 8 bases. Germline assignment: CDR1 SGHRS and CDR2 YFSETQ. The CDR3 length is 18 residues. Losses at the gene ends were 0 bases for V and 2 bases for J; bases not matched to a gene: 11. In nucleotides, the CDR3 is TGCGCCAGCAGCTTGGTGGCAGGGGGCTCCCCCTACACAGATACGCAGTATTTT. Encoded protein: CASSLVAGGSPYTDTQYF.

The chain couples TRBV7-2 to TRBJ2-6; D remains ambiguous. Trimming took 4 bases from V and 8 from J, leaving 9 bases between them. The CDR3 totals 13 residues. The germline V gene has CDR1 SGHTA and CDR2 FQGNSA. This CDR3 is CASSSPPPNVLTF. DNA of the CDR3: TGTGCCAGCAGCTCCCCACCCCCCAACGTCCTGACTTTC.

The chain recombines TRBV16 with TRBJ2-7; D unresolved. The length of the CDR3 is 13 residues. In germline, CDR1 is KGHSY, CDR2 FQNENV. V was trimmed by 4 bases and J by 4 bases, leaving 11 bases between them. In DNA form, the CDR3 reads TGTGCCAGCAGCCGCCGGGCCACTTACGAGCAGTACTTC. This codes for CASSRRATYEQYF.

This clone is a singleton in its sample. A far larger clone differs by one base, so this is likely a read error. This chain links TRBV4-1 with TRBJ2-3; D gene ambiguous. Germline assignment: CDR1 MGHRA and CDR2 YSYEKL. With 3 bases removed from V and 0 bases from J, the gap between germline ends came to 1 base. This CDR3 contains 12 residues. This chain's CDR3 is CASSHSTDTQYF. As DNA, the CDR3 is TGCGCCAGCAGCCACAGCACAGATACGCAGTATTTT.

This chain joins TRBV6-5 and TRBJ2-3; 7 positions match TRBD1. V was clipped by 5 bases and J by 7 bases; unmatched bases: 9. This CDR3 comprises 14 residues. From germline, CDR1 is MNHEY and CDR2 SVGAGI. The CDR3 sequence: CASSPDRVVYTQYF. The CDR3, as DNA: TGTGCCAGCAGTCCCGACAGGGTAGTTTATACGCAGTATTTT.

This chain connects TRBV7-2 to TRBJ2-5; D ambiguous. The V end lost 5 bases, the J end lost 4 bases, and 17 bases lay between the germline ends. CDR3 length equals 15 residues. Germline assignment: CDR1 SGHTA and CDR2 FQGNSA. Written as DNA, the CDR3 is TGTGCCAGCAGCCTGCCGTCCGGCTTCCGAGAGACCCAGTACTTC. This sequence encodes CASSLPSGFRETQYF.

The rearrangement uses TRBV28 and TRBJ1-5; D perhaps matches TRBD1 (6 bases). The CDR3 has 17 amino acids. V was trimmed by 4 bases and J by 1 base, leaving 17 bases between them. The V gene's germline CDR1 is MDHEN and CDR2 SYDVKM. The CDR3 bases are TGTGCCAGCAGTTCGTCCCGGACGGGGGCGAGCAATCAGCCCCAGCATTTT. Translating gives CASSSSRTGASNQPQHF.

This clone was detected a few times. The J gene is TRBJ1-5, the V gene TRBV19, with D maybe TRBD1 (6 bases). Trimming pared 5 bases from V and 8 bases from J, leaving 13 bases between. The length of the CDR3 is 13 residues. Germline CDR1 reads LNHDA; CDR2 reads SQIVND (reference sequence). The CDR3 sequence is CASSGQWSEPQHF. In DNA form, the CDR3 reads TGTGCCAGTAGTGGACAGTGGTCGGAGCCCCAGCATTTT.

In regard to this clone: At one of its ends the junction is not consistent with the germline gene, which may arise from a read error. The rearrangement links TRBV7-6 to TRBJ1-2; 10 bases are a match to TRBD1. The V gene's germline CDR1 is SGHVS and CDR2 FNYEAQ. CDR3 length: 16 amino acids. The CDR3 region is CASSLAGTGVPYGYTF. Written as DNA, the CDR3 is TGTGCCAGCAGCCTAGCCGGGACAGGGGTCCCATATGGCTACACCTTC.

V gene TRBV30 combines with J gene TRBJ2-3, with D possibly being TRBD1 (6 bases). Germline CDR1 reads GTSNPN; CDR2 reads SVGIG (reference sequence). With 7 bases removed from V and 4 bases from J, the gap between germline ends came to 12 bases. The CDR3 loop spans 12 amino acids. This chain's CDR3 is CALQGNADTQYF. Written as DNA, the CDR3 is TGTGCCTTACAGGGAAACGCAGATACGCAGTATTTT.

The genes are TRBV7-9 and TRBJ2-1, with TRBD2 identical over 9 bases. This CDR3 has 17 amino acids. J gave up 4 bases and V 2 bases, and 9 bases lay outside the gene matches. Germline-derived CDR1 and CDR2 are SEHNR and FQNEAQ (reference sequence). CDR3 sequence (DNA): TGTGCCAGCAGCTTAATCAGAGGGACTAGCAGTTACAATGAGCAGTTCTTC. This codes for CASSLIRGTSSYNEQFF. The full variable domain, its missing parts supplied by reference TRBV7-9 and TRBJ2-1, is DTGVSQNPRHKITKRGQNVTFRCDPISEHNRLYWYRQTLGQGPEFLTYFQNEAQLEKSRLLSDRFSAERPKGSFSTLEIQRTEQGDSAMYLCASSLIRGTSSYNEQFFGPGTRLTVL.

The chain has TRBV4-3 and TRBJ1-6; the D is unclear. CDR1 is LGHNA and CDR2 is YSLEER in the germline V gene. V was pared by 1 base and J by 9 bases, with 10 bases between. This CDR3 spans 14 amino acids. The CDR3 spells CASSQGTRGSPLHF. As DNA, the CDR3 is TGCGCCAGCAGCCAAGGAACCCGGGGTTCACCCCTCCACTTT.